The sequence of this T cell receptor (beta chain) was determined in a study of cytomegalovirus exposure and HLA in healthy donors. J was trimmed by 7 bases and V by 3 bases; bases with no gene match: 11. Germline V gives CDR1 MDHEN, CDR2 SYDVKM. The CDR3 runs to 17 residues. This clone appeared a few times. The antigen is unknown. Primers for the PCR totalled 60 Vbeta and 13 Jbeta. Some clones are missing from TCRdb's copy, which holds only in-frame ones; the method was immunoSEQ multiplex PCR. The table records about 150,000 clones, around 10% of them present only once. Study conclusions and caveats: An observed cluster of highly shared sequence variants was recorded as a likely sequencing artifact. The study put roughly 160 TCR beta chains on its list as cytomegalovirus-associated.

This sequence joins TRBV28 and TRBJ2-2; 10 bases agree with TRBD1. The sequenced sample was PBMCs. The clonotype originates from a male donor in good health and CMV-seronegative. CDR3 in amino acids: CASSLVGQGVVDGELFF. The CDR3 DNA is TGTGCCAGCAGTTTGGTTGGACAGGGGGTCGTTGACGGGGAGCTGTTTTTT.